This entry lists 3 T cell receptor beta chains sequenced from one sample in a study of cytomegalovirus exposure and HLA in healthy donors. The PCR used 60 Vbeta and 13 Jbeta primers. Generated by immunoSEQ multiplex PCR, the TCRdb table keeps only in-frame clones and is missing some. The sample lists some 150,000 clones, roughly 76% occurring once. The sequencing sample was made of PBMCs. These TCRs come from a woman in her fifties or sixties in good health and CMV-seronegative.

CDR3 in amino acids: CASSFTGAGGNREAFF. CDR3 bases: TGTGCCAGCAGCTTCACCGGGGCAGGGGGCAATAGGGAAGCTTTCTTT. The chain uses TRBV5-6 and TRBJ1-1; TRBD1 matches 8 bases. Per the germline V gene, CDR1 is SGHDT and CDR2 is YYEEEE. The CDR3 runs to 16 residues. The trim removed 2 bases at V and 8 bases at J, leaving 14 bases unmatched.

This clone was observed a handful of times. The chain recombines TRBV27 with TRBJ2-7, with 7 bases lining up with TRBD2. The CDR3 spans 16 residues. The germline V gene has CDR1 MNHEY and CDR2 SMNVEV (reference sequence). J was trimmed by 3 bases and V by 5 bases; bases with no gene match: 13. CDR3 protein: CASSPYSGPQNYEQYF. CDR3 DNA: TGTGCCAGCAGTCCATATAGCGGGCCCCAGAACTACGAGCAGTACTTC.

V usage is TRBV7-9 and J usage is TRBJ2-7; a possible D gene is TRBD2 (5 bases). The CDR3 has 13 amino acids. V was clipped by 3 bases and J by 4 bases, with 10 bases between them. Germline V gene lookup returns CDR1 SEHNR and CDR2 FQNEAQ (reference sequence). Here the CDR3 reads CASSLVARYEQYF. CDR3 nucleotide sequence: TGTGCCAGCAGCTTGGTAGCGAGGTACGAGCAGTACTTC.